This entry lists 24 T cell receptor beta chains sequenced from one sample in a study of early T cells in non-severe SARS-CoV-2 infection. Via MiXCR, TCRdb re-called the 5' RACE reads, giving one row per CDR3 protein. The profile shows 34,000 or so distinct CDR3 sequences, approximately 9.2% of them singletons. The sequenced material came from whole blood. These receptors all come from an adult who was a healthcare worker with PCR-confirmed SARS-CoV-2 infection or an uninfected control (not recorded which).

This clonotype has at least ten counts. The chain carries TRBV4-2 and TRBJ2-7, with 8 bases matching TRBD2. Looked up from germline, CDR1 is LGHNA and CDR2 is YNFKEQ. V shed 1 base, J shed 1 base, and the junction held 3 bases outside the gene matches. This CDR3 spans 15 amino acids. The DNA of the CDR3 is TGTGCCAGCAGCCAAGGGGCTAGCGGGTCCTACGAGCAGTACTTC. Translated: CASSQGASGSYEQYF.

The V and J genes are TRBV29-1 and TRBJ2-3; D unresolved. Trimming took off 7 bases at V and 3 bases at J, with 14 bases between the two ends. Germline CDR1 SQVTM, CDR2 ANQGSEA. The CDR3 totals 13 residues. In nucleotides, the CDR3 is TGCAGCGCAGGACCTCAAGGGACAGATACGCAGTATTTT. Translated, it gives CSAGPQGTDTQYF.

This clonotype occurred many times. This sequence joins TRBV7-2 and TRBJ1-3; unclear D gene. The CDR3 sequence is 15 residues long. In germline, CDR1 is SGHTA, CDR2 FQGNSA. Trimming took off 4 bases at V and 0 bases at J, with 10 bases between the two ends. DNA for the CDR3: TGTGCCAGCAGCTGGGATTCTTCCTCTGGAAACACCATATATTTT. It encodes CASSWDSSSGNTIYF.

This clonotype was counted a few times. The CDR3 loop is CASSGGGPGDTQYF. In DNA, the CDR3 is TGTGCCAGCAGCGGCGGGGGGCCCGGAGATACGCAGTATTTT. The rearrangement uses TRBV9 and TRBJ2-3; 8 nucleotides agree with TRBD2. Germline V gene lookup returns CDR1 SGDLS and CDR2 YYNGEE. J gave up 5 bases and V 3 bases, and 5 bases lay outside the gene matches. The CDR3 is 14 amino acids.

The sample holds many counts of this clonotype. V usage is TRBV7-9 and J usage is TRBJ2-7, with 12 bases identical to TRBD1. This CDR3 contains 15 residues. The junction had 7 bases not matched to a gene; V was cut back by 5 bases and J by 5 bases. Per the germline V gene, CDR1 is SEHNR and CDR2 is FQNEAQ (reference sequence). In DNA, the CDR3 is TGTGCCAGCAGCCGGGACAGGGGGCTGAGGAACGAGCAGTACTTC. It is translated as CASSRDRGLRNEQYF.

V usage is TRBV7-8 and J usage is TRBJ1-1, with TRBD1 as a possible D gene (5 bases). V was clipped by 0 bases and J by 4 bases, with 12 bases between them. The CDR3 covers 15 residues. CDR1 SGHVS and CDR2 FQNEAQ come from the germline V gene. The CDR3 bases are TGTGCCAGCAGCTTAGCATCTGGGGCTGTCACTGAAGCTTTCTTT. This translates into CASSLASGAVTEAFF.

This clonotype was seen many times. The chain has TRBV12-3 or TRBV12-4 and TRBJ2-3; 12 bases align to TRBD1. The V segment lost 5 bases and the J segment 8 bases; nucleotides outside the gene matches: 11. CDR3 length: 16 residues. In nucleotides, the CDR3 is TGTGCCAGCAGTACCCGGGACAGGGGGCGGAGATCTACGCAGTATTTT. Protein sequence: CASSTRDRGRRSTQYF.

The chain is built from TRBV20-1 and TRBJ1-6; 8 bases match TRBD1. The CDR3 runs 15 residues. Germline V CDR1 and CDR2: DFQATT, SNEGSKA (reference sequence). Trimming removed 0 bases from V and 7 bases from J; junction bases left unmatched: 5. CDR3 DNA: TGCAGTGCTAGAGAAATGCAGGGGGCAAATTCACCCCTCCACTTT. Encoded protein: CSAREMQGANSPLHF.

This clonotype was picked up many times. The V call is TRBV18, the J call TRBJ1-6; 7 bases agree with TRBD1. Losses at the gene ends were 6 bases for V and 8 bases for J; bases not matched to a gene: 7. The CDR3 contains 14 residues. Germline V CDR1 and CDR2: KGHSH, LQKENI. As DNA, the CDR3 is TGTGCCAGCTCCCAAAGGACAGGAGATTCACCCCTCCACTTT. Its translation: CASSQRTGDSPLHF.

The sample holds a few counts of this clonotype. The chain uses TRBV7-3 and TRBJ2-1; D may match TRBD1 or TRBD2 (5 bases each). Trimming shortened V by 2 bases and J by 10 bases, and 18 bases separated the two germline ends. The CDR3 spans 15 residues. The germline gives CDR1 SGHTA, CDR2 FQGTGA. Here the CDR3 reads CASSLSPRTRGEQFF. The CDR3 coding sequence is TGTGCCAGCAGCTTATCCCCGCGGACACGAGGGGAGCAGTTCTTC.

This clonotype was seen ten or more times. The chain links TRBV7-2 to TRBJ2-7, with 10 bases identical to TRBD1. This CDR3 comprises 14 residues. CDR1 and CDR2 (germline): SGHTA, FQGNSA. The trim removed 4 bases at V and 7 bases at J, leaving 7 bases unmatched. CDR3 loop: CASSSGTGVEEQYF. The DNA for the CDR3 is TGTGCCAGCAGCTCCGGGACAGGGGTCGAGGAGCAGTACTTC.

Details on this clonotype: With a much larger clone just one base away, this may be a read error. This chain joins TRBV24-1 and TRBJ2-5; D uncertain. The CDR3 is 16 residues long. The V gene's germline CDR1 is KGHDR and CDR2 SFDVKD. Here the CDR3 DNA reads TGTGCCACCAATGATTTCGACGGAGTCCTCGGGGAGACCCAGTACTTC. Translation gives CATNDFDGVLGETQYF.

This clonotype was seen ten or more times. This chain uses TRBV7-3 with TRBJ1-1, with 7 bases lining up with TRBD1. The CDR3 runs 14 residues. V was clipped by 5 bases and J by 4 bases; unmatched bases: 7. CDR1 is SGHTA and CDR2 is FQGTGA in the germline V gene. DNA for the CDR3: TGTGCCAGCAGCCCGGGACAGTGGGCCACTGAAGCTTTCTTT. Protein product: CASSPGQWATEAFF.

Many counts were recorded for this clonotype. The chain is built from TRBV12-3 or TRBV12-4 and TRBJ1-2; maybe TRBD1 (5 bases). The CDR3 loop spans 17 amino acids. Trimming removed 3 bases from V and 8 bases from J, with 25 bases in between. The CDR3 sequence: CASSFGVIPYGGGGYTF. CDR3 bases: TGTGCCAGCAGTTTCGGCGTAATCCCTTACGGGGGGGGAGGCTACACCTTC.

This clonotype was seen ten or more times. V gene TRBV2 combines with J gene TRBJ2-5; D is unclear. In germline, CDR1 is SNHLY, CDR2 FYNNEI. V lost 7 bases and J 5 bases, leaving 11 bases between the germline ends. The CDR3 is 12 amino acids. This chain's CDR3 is CASTIRRETQYF. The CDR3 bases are TGTGCCAGCACTATCCGGCGGGAGACCCAGTACTTC.

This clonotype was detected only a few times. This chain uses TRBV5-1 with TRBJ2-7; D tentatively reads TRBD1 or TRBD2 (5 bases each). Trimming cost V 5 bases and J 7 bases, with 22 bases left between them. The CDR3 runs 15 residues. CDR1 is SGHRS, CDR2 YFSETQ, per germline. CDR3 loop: CASRQGTEIPREQYF. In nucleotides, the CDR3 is TGCGCCAGCAGACAAGGGACCGAAATACCTCGGGAGCAGTACTTC.

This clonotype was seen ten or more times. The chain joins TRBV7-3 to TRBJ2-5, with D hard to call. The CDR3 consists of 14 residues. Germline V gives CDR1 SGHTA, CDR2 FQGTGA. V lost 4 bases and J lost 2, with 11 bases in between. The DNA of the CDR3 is TGTGCCAGCAGCTCCCACCCCGGACAAGAGACCCAGTACTTC. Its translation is CASSSHPGQETQYF.

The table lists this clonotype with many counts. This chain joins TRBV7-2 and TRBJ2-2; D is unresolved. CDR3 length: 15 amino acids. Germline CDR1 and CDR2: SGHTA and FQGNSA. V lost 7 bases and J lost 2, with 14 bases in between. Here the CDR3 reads CASTSSVGNTGELFF. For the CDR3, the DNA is TGTGCCAGCACCTCTTCTGTCGGAAACACCGGGGAGCTGTTTTTT.

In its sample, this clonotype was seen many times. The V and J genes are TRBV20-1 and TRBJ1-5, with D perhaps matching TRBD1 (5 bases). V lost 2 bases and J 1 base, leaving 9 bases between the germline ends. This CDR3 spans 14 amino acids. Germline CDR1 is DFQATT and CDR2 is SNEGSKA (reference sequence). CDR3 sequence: CSARSPGSNQPQHF. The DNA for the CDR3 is TGCAGTGCTAGATCCCCAGGGAGCAATCAGCCCCAGCATTTT.

CDR3 nucleotide sequence: TGTGCCAGCAGTTTAGTAGCGGGTCCCTATGGCTACACCTTC. This sequence encodes CASSLVAGPYGYTF. This chain uses TRBV12-3 or TRBV12-4 with TRBJ1-2; D call uncertain. This CDR3 contains 14 residues. With 1 base removed from V and 4 bases from J, the gap between germline ends came to 10 bases.

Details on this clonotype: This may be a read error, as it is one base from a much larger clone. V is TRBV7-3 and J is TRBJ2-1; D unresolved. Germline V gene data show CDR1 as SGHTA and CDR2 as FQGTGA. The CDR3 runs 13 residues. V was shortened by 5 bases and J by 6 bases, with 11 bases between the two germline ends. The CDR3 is CASSTPTTNEQFF. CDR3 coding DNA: TGTGCCAGCAGCACCCCGACAACCAATGAGCAGTTCTTC.

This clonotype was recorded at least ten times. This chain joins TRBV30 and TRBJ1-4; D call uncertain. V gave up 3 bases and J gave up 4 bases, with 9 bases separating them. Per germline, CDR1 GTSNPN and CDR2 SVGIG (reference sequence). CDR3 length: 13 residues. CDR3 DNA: TGTGCCTGGAGAGACGGCTTTAATGAAAAACTGTTTTTT. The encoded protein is CAWRDGFNEKLFF.

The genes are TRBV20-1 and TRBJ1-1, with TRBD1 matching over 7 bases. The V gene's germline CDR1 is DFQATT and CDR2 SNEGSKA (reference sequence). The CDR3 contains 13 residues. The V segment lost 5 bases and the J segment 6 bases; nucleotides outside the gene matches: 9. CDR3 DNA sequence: TGCAGTGCTCGCCCAACAGGGGACGCTGAAGCTTTCTTT. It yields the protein CSARPTGDAEAFF.

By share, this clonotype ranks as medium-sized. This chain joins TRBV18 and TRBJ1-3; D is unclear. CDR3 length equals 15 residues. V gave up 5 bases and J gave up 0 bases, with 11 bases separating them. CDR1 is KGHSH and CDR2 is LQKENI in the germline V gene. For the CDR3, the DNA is TGTGCCAGCTCAGAGGGAGCCGCCTCTGGAAACACCATATATTTT. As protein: CASSEGAASGNTIYF.